The 23 T cell receptor beta chains in this list originate from one sample, sequenced in a study of blood T cell repertoires in COVID-19. Generated by immunoSEQ multiplex PCR, the TCRdb table keeps only in-frame clones and is missing some. This sample has 350,000 to 400,000 clones, with around 87% found just once. The sample consisted of PBMCs or T cells enriched from blood (not recorded which). These receptors originate from a woman aged 25 to 39 with acute COVID-19.

The rearrangement joins TRBV5-1 to TRBJ2-1; D is ambiguous. Looked up from germline, CDR1 is SGHRS and CDR2 is YFSETQ. V lost 4 bases to trimming and J lost 0 bases, with 11 bases between them. The CDR3 sequence is 15 residues long. CDR3: CASSTDTLSYNEQFF. In DNA, the CDR3 is TGCGCCAGCAGCACAGACACGCTCTCCTACAATGAGCAGTTCTTC.

CDR3: CASSSPRAGSDGKLFF. The CDR3 DNA reads TGTGCCAGTAGTTCGCCCAGGGCCGGATCGGATGGAAAACTGTTTTTT. The chain employs TRBV19 and TRBJ1-4; perhaps TRBD1 as D (5 bases). CDR1 is LNHDA and CDR2 is SQIVND in the germline V gene (reference sequence). The CDR3 loop spans 16 amino acids. Trimming shortened V by 5 bases and J by 10 bases, and 23 bases separated the two germline ends. Filled out from reference TRBV19 and TRBJ1-4, the complete variable domain reads DGGITQSPKYLFRKEGQNVTLSCEQNLNHDAMYWYRQDPGQGLRLIYYSQIVNDFQKGDIAEGYSVSREKKESFPLTVTSAQKNPTAFYLCASSSPRAGSDGKLFFGSGTQLSVL.

V usage is TRBV19 and J usage is TRBJ1-3, with TRBD1 matching over 9 bases. CDR3 length: 12 amino acids. Germline CDR1 LNHDA, CDR2 SQIVND (reference sequence). Trimming took 11 bases from V and 4 from J; bases not matched to a gene: 3. The DNA of the CDR3 is TGTGCCGCCGGGACAGGGGGAAACACCATATATTTT. This codes for CAAGTGGNTIYF. Supplemented by reference TRBV19 and TRBJ1-3, the full variable domain reads DGGITQSPKYLFRKEGQNVTLSCEQNLNHDAMYWYRQDPGQGLRLIYYSQIVNDFQKGDIAEGYSVSREKKESFPLTVTSAQKNPTAFYLCAAGTGGNTIYFGEGSWLTVV.

This chain joins TRBV24-1 and TRBJ2-1; 7 nucleotides agree with TRBD1. Germline V lookup: CDR1 KGHDR, CDR2 SFDVKD. The ends lost 4 bases at V and 14 bases at J; junction bases unmatched: 10. The CDR3 sequence is 13 residues long. CDR3 residues: CATSDQDRSMEFF. The CDR3 DNA sequence: TGTGCCACCAGTGACCAGGACAGGTCGATGGAGTTCTTC.

This clone appeared a few times. The genes are TRBV7-3 and TRBJ2-2; 9 bases line up with TRBD1. The junction had 4 bases not matched to a gene; V was cut back by 7 bases and J by 4 bases. Germline CDR1 SGHTA, CDR2 FQGTGA. The CDR3 extends over 14 amino acids. This CDR3 reads CASNRGPGTGELFF. DNA for the CDR3: TGTGCCAGCAACAGGGGGCCGGGCACCGGGGAGCTGTTTTTT.

This rearrangement joins TRBV6-5 to TRBJ1-5; D ambiguous. The length of the CDR3 is 14 residues. The germline V gene has CDR1 MNHEY and CDR2 SVGAGI. Deletions cut 6 bases from V and 4 bases from J, with 13 bases between. This chain's CDR3 is CASSRHGSNQPQHF. Here the CDR3 DNA reads TGTGCCAGCAGCCGGCACGGGTCTAATCAGCCCCAGCATTTT.

The chain carries TRBV6-5 and TRBJ1-2; TRBD1 might be the D (5 bases). This CDR3 has 12 amino acids. CDR1 is MNHEY, CDR2 SVGAGI, per germline. Trimming removed 8 bases at V and 2 bases at J, with 9 bases between. The CDR3 is CASVDTNYGYTF. The CDR3 nucleotides read TGTGCCAGCGTGGACACAAACTATGGCTACACCTTC.

The rearrangement joins TRBV7-3 to TRBJ1-2; D perhaps matches TRBD1 (6 bases). Per the germline V gene, CDR1 is SGHTA and CDR2 is FQGTGA. The CDR3 covers 13 residues. Trimming cost V 6 bases and J 1 base, with 9 bases left between them. The CDR3 nucleotides are TGTGCCAGCAGATTGGACAGTAACTATGGCTACACCTTC. Amino acid sequence: CASRLDSNYGYTF.

This sequence joins TRBV3-1 (or the pseudogene TRBV3-2) and TRBJ2-1; weak D call: TRBD2 (5 bases). This CDR3 region has 15 residues. CDR1 and CDR2 (germline): LGHDT, YNNKEL (reference sequence). Trimming pared 4 bases from V and 5 bases from J, leaving 15 bases between. As DNA, the CDR3 is TGTGCCAGCAGCCCTAAAGCGGATACCCACAATGAGCAGTTCTTC. Protein product: CASSPKADTHNEQFF.

The genes are TRBV6-5 and TRBJ2-3; D may be TRBD2 (6 bases). Trimming cost V 5 bases and J 4 bases, with 10 bases left between them. CDR3 length: 13 amino acids. The germline V gene encodes CDR1 MNHEY and CDR2 SVGAGI. For the CDR3, the DNA is TGTGCCAGCAGTCCCCCGGGGGCAGATACGCAGTATTTT. It yields the protein CASSPPGADTQYF.

For the CDR3, the DNA is TGTGCCAGCAGCTCCGGACAGTCCTCCTACGAGCAGTACTTC. Encoded protein: CASSSGQSSYEQYF. The chain carries TRBV9 and TRBJ2-7; TRBD1 is a possible D gene (6 bases). V dropped 4 bases and J dropped 0 bases, with 11 bases sitting between them. Germline V gene sequence: CDR1 SGDLS, CDR2 YYNGEE. The CDR3 has 14 residues.

The rearrangement links TRBV11-2 to TRBJ1-6; 9 nucleotides agree with TRBD1. This CDR3 spans 15 amino acids. The J segment lost 6 bases and the V segment lost 5 bases, leaving 5 bases of the junction unmatched. Germline values: CDR1 SGHAT, CDR2 FQNNGV. CDR3 loop: CASSVRQGVNSPLHF. The CDR3 DNA reads as TGTGCCAGCAGCGTTAGACAGGGGGTTAATTCACCCCTCCACTTT.

The J gene is TRBJ1-6, the V gene TRBV10-2; D is undetermined. This CDR3 contains 14 residues. The ends were cut back, 3 bases at V and 9 bases at J, with 12 bases in the middle. Germline loops: CDR1 WSHSY, CDR2 SAAADI. The DNA for the CDR3 is TGCGCCAGCAGTGAAAACAGCTCACTTTCACCCCTCCACTTT. As protein: CASSENSSLSPLHF.

The chain is built from TRBV11-2 and TRBJ2-1; 8 bases fit TRBD2. V lost 4 bases to trimming and J lost 4 bases; unmatched junction nucleotides: 9. The CDR3 length is 16 residues. Germline CDR1 and CDR2: SGHAT and FQNNGV. The CDR3 is CASSSPREGAYNEQFF. CDR3 nucleotide sequence: TGTGCCAGCAGCTCCCCTCGGGAGGGAGCTTACAATGAGCAGTTCTTC.

CDR3 bases: TGTGCCAGCAGCGTAGAGGGCAGGGGAGTTCCTAACTATGGCTACACCTTC. Protein product: CASSVEGRGVPNYGYTF. The rearrangement links TRBV9 to TRBJ1-2; maybe TRBD1 (6 bases). Trimming left V 0 bases short and J 0 bases short, with 15 bases between. Germline V CDR1 and CDR2: SGDLS, YYNGEE. The CDR3 has 17 amino acids.

The J gene is TRBJ1-1, the V gene TRBV11-1, with TRBD1 as a possible D gene (5 bases). The CDR3 is made up of 13 amino acids. V dropped 5 bases and J dropped 1 base, with 8 bases sitting between them. CDR1 is SGHAT and CDR2 is FQDESV in the germline V gene (reference sequence). CDR3 protein: CASSAGGNTEAFF. The CDR3 DNA is TGTGCCAGCAGCGCCGGGGGGAACACTGAAGCTTTCTTT.

The chain combines TRBV5-6 with TRBJ2-7; 12 bases match TRBD1. Looked up from germline, CDR1 is SGHDT and CDR2 is YYEEEE. Losses at the gene ends were 3 bases for V and 1 base for J; bases not matched to a gene: 5. The CDR3 runs to 16 residues. The CDR3 is CASSWGQGARSYEQYF. The CDR3 DNA reads as TGTGCCAGCAGCTGGGGACAGGGGGCTAGATCCTACGAGCAGTACTTC.

This chain uses TRBV27 with TRBJ1-6; 9 bases are shared with TRBD1. CDR3 length equals 15 residues. Germline CDR1 and CDR2: MNHEY and SMNVEV (reference sequence). V dropped 7 bases and J dropped 8; count of bases not matched to a gene: 9. In nucleotides, the CDR3 is TGTGCCAGCACTTCCCCGGGACAGGGTCATTCACCCCTCCACTTT. Its translation is CASTSPGQGHSPLHF.

The chain combines TRBV5-1 with TRBJ1-2, with D hard to call. V lost 4 bases and J 1 base, leaving 20 bases between the germline ends. The germline V gene encodes CDR1 SGHRS and CDR2 YFSETQ. This CDR3 has 17 amino acids. CDR3 loop: CASSPSPNRSLNYGYTF. The CDR3 coding sequence is TGCGCCAGCAGCCCGTCCCCCAACAGAAGCCTTAACTATGGCTACACCTTC.

J is TRBJ1-3 and V is TRBV28; weak D call: TRBD1 (6 bases). Trimming cost V 6 bases and J 0 bases, with 12 bases left between them. Germline values: CDR1 MDHEN, CDR2 SYDVKM. CDR3 length: 15 residues. CDR3: CASRSGDLSGNTIYF. CDR3 DNA sequence: TGTGCCAGCAGGTCAGGGGACCTCTCTGGAAACACCATATATTTT.

The gene calls are TRBV24-1 and TRBJ1-3, with TRBD1 matching over 8 bases. CDR1 is KGHDR and CDR2 is SFDVKD in the germline V gene. The CDR3 sequence is 17 residues long. Trimming cost V 4 bases and J 8 bases; bases outside gene matches: 15. The CDR3, as DNA: TGTGCCACCAGTGACTACGACGGACAGGGTACGGGTGACACCATATATTTT. It specifies CATSDYDGQGTGDTIYF.

The rearrangement joins TRBV7-9 to TRBJ2-1; 7 nucleotides align to TRBD1. CDR3 length: 13 amino acids. J gave up 12 bases and V 1 base, and 6 bases lay outside the gene matches. CDR1 is SEHNR and CDR2 is FQNEAQ in the germline V gene (reference sequence). In DNA, the CDR3 is TGTGCCAGCAGCTTAGGCCGACAGGGTGGGCAGTTCTTC. This encodes CASSLGRQGGQFF.

V is TRBV5-1 and J is TRBJ1-6, with D unresolved. This CDR3 spans 15 amino acids. Looked up from germline, CDR1 is SGHRS and CDR2 is YFSETQ. V was clipped by 5 bases and J by 4 bases, with 13 bases between them. Here the CDR3 reads CASRYSGDYNSPLHF. CDR3 sequence (DNA): TGCGCCAGCAGGTACAGCGGAGATTATAATTCACCCCTCCACTTT.